This note documents a single T cell receptor beta chain sequence. What it recognizes is unknown. The PCR ran on 60 Vbeta and 13 Jbeta primers. Assay: immunoSEQ multiplex PCR; the TCRdb copy retains only in-frame clones and omits some. The sample contains 100,000 to 150,000 clones, approximately 81% of which appear only once. The data are from a study of cytomegalovirus exposure and HLA in healthy donors. Study-wide points: TCR beta V- and J-gene trimming was later associated with a missense DCLRE1C variant. CMV serostatus alone was available as immune exposure information.

The ends were cut back, 4 bases at V and 8 bases at J, with 16 bases in the middle. The germline V gene encodes CDR1 SGDLS and CDR2 YYNGEE. The CDR3 runs 14 residues. This chain joins TRBV9 and TRBJ2-4; a weak D match, TRBD2 (6 bases). The sequencing sample was made of PBMCs. The clonotype was recovered from a man between 18 and 35 years old in good health and CMV-seropositive. CDR3 nucleotide sequence: TGTGCCAGCAGCAGGAGGGCAGGGCAAGACATTCAGTACTTC. It encodes CASSRRAGQDIQYF.